The clone carrying this T cell receptor (beta chain) was seen at least ten times. The antigen is unknown. A second PCR, run for about 6 to 12 cycles, used a sample-barcoded 5' primer plus a J-beta primer mix. Every single cDNA molecule received a tag from a template-switch adaptor with 12 random nucleotides. TCRdb independently ran MiXCR on the 5' RACE reads; one entry per CDR3 protein. This repertoire shows 380,000 or so distinct CDR3 sequences, about 49% found once; its top ten account for around 53%. The source of the sample is a study of blood T cells in healthy people across ages. General observations from the study: Among T cells, TCR beta diversity per million cells dropped roughly linearly as age rose. Reliance upon unsorted PBMCs precluded definitive naive versus antigen-experienced comparison.

PBMCs numbering at least 6.5 million were isolated per sample. CDR1 is SGHTA and CDR2 is FQGNSA in the germline V gene. Unmatched junction bases numbered 2, after V lost 9 bases and J lost 5 bases. The CDR3 totals 11 residues. The sequenced material came from blood. This rearrangement joins TRBV7-2 to TRBJ1-2; TRBD1 matches 8 bases. This clonotype was obtained from a man aged 55 to 70 in good health. In DNA form, the CDR3 reads TGTGCCAGTGACAGGGGTTATGGCTACACCTTC. Its translation is CASDRGYGYTF.